These 5 T cell receptor beta chains came from one sample sequenced in a study of blood T cell repertoires in COVID-19. The protocol was immunoSEQ multiplex PCR, while the TCRdb copy is restricted to in-frame clones and leaves out a portion. This table has about 60,000 clones, about four fifths appearing once. Sequenced sample: peripheral blood. These receptors originate from a human donor in a cohort sampled during active COVID-19.

The V gene is TRBV5-1, the J gene TRBJ1-1; 12 nucleotides agree with TRBD1. This CDR3 has 18 residues. J gave up 0 bases and V 4 bases, and 10 bases lay outside the gene matches. CDR1 SGHRS and CDR2 YFSETQ come from the germline V gene. For the CDR3, the DNA is TGCGCCAGCAGCATCCTTCCGGGACAGGGGGCGATGAACACTGAAGCTTTCTTT. Protein: CASSILPGQGAMNTEAFF.

This clone was detected once. This chain links TRBV12-1 with TRBJ2-7; the DNA was not used to check the table's D call, TRBD1. TRBV12-1 is reported as a pseudogene. The CDR3 covers 16 residues. The CDR3: CASSLWTGGTSYEQYF. In DNA form, the CDR3 reads TGTGCCAGCAGCCTATGGACAGGGGGCACCTCCTACGAGCAGTACTTC.

In its sample, this clone was seen a few times. The chain recombines TRBV24-1 with TRBJ2-2, with 11 bases matching TRBD2. Germline CDR1 is KGHDR and CDR2 is SFDVKD. V was pared by 3 bases and J by 2 bases, with 4 bases of the junction left unmatched. This CDR3 is built from 17 residues. Here the CDR3 reads CATSDQTSGTNTGELFF. The CDR3 DNA is TGTGCCACCAGTGATCAGACTAGCGGGACTAACACCGGGGAGCTGTTTTTT.

The genes are TRBV7-2 and TRBJ1-1; D gene unclear. V shed 2 bases and J shed 3 bases, with 13 bases lying between them. The germline V gene has CDR1 SGHTA and CDR2 FQGNSA. The CDR3 totals 15 residues. CDR3 loop: CASSLISPGYTEAFF. The CDR3, as DNA: TGTGCCAGCAGCTTAATTAGCCCGGGGTACACTGAAGCTTTCTTT.

The V and J genes are TRBV2 and TRBJ1-2; 7 bases agree with TRBD1. The germline V gene has CDR1 SNHLY and CDR2 FYNNEI. V was pared by 5 bases and J by 4 bases, with 10 bases of the junction left unmatched. This CDR3 spans 15 amino acids. CDR3 loop: CASSPQGSAGYGYTF. The DNA for the CDR3 is TGTGCCAGCAGTCCACAGGGGTCCGCCGGCTATGGCTACACCTTC.